The clone carrying this T cell receptor (beta chain) was observed a single time. This sample is part of a study of blood T cell repertoires in COVID-19. Whole-study context: Italy, Spain and the United States were the sources of the convalescent and acute COVID-19 samples.

The CDR3 spans 15 residues. Germline values: CDR1 MNHEY, CDR2 SVGAGI. V lost 0 bases and J lost 1, with 9 bases in between. Measured with immunoSEQ multiplex PCR; TCRdb has only the in-frame clones, and not every one. The table lists over 250,000 clones, 88% of them singletons. In assigning cohorts, the study relied on participant-reported clinical history. Recovery among Cohort 3 donors was established by two negative PCRs, clearance, or symptom resolution. This TCR was sampled from a woman in her forties or fifties who had recovered from COVID-19. The chain employs TRBV6-5 and TRBJ1-1; D ambiguous. Sequencing was performed on PBMCs or T cells enriched from blood (not recorded which). The CDR3 DNA sequence: TGTGCCAGCAGTTACTCGAGGGCAGGGAACACTGAAGCTTTCTTT. It specifies CASSYSRAGNTEAFF.